The entry below gives a single TCR beta chain sequence along with its context. The target antigen is unknown. Exclusion followed for patients with uncontrolled infection, other autoimmune disease, pregnancy or lactation. The CDR3 is 15 amino acids. Germline values: CDR1 SGHVS, CDR2 FQNEAQ. V trimming: 4 bases; J trimming: 7 bases; junction bases outside the gene matches: 9. These data are taken from a study of T cells in Graves' hyperthyroidism and ophthalmopathy. Overall study context: Blood from the periphery was taken at initial diagnosis, before any treatment.

TCR beta CDR3 regions were amplified from RNA. When the TCR CDR3 underwent first-round RT-PCR, the HTBI primer set was used. TCRdb reprocessed the multiplex PCR reads via MiXCR and lists one record per CDR3 protein. The sample carries a few hundred thousand distinct CDR3 sequences, 14% recorded once. Study outcomes and limitations: Also found in blood were most expanded thyroid clonotypes above 0.001. Ophthalmopathy cases were set apart from stable hyperthyroidism by a 13 V-J model.

V usage is TRBV7-8 and J usage is TRBJ1-2; 10 bases align to TRBD1. The sequence was collected from a woman aged 30 to 39 with Graves' ophthalmopathy. Sequencing input: blood. DNA for the CDR3: TGTGCCAGCAGCTCCCCGACAGGGGGCGCGGGTGGCTACACCTTC. This gives the protein CASSSPTGGAGGYTF.